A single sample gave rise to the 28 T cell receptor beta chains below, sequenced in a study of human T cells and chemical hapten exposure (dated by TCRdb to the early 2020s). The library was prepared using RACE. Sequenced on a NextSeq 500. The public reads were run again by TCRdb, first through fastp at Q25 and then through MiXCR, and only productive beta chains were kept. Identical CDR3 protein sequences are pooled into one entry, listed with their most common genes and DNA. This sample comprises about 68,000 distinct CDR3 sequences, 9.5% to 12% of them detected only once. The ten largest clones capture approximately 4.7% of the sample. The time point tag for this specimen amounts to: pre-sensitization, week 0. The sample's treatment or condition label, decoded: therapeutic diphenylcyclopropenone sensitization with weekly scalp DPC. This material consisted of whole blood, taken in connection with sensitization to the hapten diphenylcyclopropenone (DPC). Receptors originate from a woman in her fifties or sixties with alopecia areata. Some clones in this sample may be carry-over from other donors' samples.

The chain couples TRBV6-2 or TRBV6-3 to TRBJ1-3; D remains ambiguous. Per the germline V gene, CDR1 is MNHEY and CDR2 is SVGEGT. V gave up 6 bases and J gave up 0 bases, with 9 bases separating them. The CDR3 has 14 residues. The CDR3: CASRASASGNTIYF. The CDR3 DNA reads TGTGCCAGCAGAGCCTCTGCCTCTGGAAACACCATATATTTT.

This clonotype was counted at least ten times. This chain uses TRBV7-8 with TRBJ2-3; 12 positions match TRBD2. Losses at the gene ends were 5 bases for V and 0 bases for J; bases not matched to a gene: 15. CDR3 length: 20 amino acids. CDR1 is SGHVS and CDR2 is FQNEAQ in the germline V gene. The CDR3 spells CASSLRTSGKTIVSTDTQYF. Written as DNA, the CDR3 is TGTGCCAGCAGCCTAAGGACTAGCGGGAAAACCATCGTTAGCACAGATACGCAGTATTTT.

The chain's CDR3 is CASSLAFDSYQPQHF. The CDR3, as DNA: TGTGCCAGCAGTCTCGCCTTTGACAGCTATCAGCCCCAGCATTTT. V is TRBV27 and J is TRBJ1-5; D is possibly TRBD1 (5 bases). V was cut by 5 bases and J by 5 bases, with 16 bases left in between. The CDR3 is 15 residues long. Germline loops: CDR1 MNHEY, CDR2 SMNVEV (reference sequence).

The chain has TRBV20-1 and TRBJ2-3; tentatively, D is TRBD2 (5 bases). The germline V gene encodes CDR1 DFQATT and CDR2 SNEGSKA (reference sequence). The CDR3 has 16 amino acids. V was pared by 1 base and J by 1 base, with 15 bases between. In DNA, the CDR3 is TGCAGTGCTAGAGCCACCTTTGGAGGCGGCACAGATACGCAGTATTTT. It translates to CSARATFGGGTDTQYF.

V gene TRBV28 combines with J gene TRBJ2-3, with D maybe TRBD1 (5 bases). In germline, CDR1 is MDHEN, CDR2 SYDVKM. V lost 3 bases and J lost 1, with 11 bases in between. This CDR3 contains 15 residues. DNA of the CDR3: TGTGCCAGCAGTTTCATCCAGGGTGGCACAGATACGCAGTATTTT. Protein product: CASSFIQGGTDTQYF.

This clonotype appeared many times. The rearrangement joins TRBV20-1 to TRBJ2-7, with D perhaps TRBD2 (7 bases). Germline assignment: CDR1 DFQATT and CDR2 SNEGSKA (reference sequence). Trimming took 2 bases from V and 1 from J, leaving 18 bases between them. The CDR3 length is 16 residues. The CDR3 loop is CSARMIGGAKSYEQYF. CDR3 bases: TGCAGTGCTAGAATGATTGGGGGGGCAAAGTCCTACGAGCAGTACTTC.

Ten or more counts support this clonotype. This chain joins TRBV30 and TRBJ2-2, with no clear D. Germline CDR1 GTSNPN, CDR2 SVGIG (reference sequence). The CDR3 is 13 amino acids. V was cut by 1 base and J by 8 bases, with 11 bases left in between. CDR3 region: CAWSDLGKGELFF. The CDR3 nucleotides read TGTGCCTGGAGTGATTTGGGAAAAGGGGAGCTGTTTTTT.

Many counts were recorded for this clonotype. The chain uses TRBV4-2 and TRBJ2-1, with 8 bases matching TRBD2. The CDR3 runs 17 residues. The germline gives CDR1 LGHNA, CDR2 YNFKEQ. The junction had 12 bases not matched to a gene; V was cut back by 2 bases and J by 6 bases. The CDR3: CASSQPSGGGASNEQFF. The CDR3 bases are TGTGCCAGCAGCCAACCATCCGGGGGGGGAGCGTCCAATGAGCAGTTCTTC.

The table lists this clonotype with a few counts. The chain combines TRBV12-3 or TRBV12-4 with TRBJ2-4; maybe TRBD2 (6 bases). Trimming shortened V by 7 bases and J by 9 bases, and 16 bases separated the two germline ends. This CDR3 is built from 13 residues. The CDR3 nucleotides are TGTGCCAGCACCGCTCGGGGGTATGGCATTCAGTACTTC. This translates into CASTARGYGIQYF.

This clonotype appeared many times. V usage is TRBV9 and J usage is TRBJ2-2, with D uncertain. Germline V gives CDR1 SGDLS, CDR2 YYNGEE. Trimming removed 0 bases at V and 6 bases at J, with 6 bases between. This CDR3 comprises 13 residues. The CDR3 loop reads CASSVEPPGELFF. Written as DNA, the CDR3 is TGTGCCAGCAGCGTAGAACCTCCCGGGGAGCTGTTTTTT. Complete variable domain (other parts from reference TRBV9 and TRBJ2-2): DSGVTQTPKHLITATGQRVTLRCSPRSGDLSVYWYQQSLDQGLQFLIQYYNGEERAKGNILERFSAQQFPDLHSELNLSSLELGDSALYFCASSVEPPGELFFGEGSRLTVL.

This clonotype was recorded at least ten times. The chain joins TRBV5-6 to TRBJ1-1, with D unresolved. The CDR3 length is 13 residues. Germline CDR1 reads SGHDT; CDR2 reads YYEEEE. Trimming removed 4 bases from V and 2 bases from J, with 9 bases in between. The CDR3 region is CASSATGNTEAFF. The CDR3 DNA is TGTGCCAGCAGCGCAACGGGCAACACTGAAGCTTTCTTT.

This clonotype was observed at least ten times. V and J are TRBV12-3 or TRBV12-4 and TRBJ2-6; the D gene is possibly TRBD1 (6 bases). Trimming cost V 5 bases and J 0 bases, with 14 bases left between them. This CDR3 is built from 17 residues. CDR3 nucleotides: TGTGCCAGCAGTCCACAGGGAATCGGCTCTGGGGCCAACGTCCTGACTTTC. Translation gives CASSPQGIGSGANVLTF.

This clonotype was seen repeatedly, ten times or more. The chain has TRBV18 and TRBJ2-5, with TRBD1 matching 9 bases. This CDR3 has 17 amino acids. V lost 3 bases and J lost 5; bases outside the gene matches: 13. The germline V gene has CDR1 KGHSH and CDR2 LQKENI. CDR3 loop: CASSPLPPGQGSETQYF. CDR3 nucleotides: TGTGCCAGCTCACCCCTGCCACCGGGACAGGGAAGCGAGACCCAGTACTTC. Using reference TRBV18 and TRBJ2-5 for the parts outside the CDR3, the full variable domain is NAGVMQNPRHLVRRRGQEARLRCSPMKGHSHVYWYRQLPEEGLKFMVYLQKENIIDESGMPKERFSAEFPKEGPSILRIQQVVRGDSAAYFCASSPLPPGQGSETQYFGPGTRLLVL.

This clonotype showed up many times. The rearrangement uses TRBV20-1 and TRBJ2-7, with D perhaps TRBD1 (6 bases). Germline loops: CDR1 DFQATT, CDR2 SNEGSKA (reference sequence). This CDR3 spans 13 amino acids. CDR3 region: CTPYTGFSYEQYF. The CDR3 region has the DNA TGCACGCCCTACACAGGGTTTTCCTACGAGCAGTACTTC.

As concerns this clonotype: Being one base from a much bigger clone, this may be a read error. The CDR3 loop is CVSTQHGTEAFF. The CDR3 DNA sequence: TGCGTCAGCACCCAACATGGAACTGAAGCTTTCTTT. This sequence joins TRBV5-1 and TRBJ1-1; D is unclear. The CDR3 runs to 12 residues. Per germline, CDR1 SGHRS and CDR2 YFSETQ.

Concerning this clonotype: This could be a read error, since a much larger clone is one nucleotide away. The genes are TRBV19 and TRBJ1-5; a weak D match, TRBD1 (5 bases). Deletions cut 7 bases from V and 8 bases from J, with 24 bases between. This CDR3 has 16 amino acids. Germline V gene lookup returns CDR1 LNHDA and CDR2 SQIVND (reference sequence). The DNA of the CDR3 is TGTGCCAGTACCCTAAGGGACGGACTCTTAGGTAAGCCCCAGCATTTT. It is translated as CASTLRDGLLGKPQHF. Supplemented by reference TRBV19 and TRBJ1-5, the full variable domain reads DGGITQSPKYLFRKEGQNVTLSCEQNLNHDAMYWYRQDPGQGLRLIYYSQIVNDFQKGDIAEGYSVSREKKESFPLTVTSAQKNPTAFYLCASTLRDGLLGKPQHFGDGTRLSIL.

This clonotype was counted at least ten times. This chain's CDR3 is CASGKPHTDTQYF. The CDR3 nucleotides are TGTGCCAGCGGGAAACCCCACACAGATACGCAGTATTTT. This chain uses TRBV7-9 with TRBJ2-3; D gene unclear. Trimming stripped 8 bases from V and 2 bases from J, with 11 bases between. This CDR3 is built from 13 residues. The germline CDR1 and CDR2 sequences are SEHNR and FQNEAQ (reference sequence).

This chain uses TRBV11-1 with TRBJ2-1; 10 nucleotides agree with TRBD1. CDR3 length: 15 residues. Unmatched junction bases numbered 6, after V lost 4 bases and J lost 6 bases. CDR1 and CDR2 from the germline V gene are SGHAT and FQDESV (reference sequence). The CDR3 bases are TGTGCCAGCAGCTCCCGGGACAGGGGCATCAATGAGCAGTTCTTC. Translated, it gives CASSSRDRGINEQFF.

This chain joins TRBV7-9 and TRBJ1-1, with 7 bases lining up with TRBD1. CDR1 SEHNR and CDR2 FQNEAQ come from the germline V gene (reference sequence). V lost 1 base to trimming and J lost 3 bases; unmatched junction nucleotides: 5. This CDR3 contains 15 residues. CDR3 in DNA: TGTGCCAGCAGCTTAGGGGGACAGACATACACTGAAGCTTTCTTT. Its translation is CASSLGGQTYTEAFF.

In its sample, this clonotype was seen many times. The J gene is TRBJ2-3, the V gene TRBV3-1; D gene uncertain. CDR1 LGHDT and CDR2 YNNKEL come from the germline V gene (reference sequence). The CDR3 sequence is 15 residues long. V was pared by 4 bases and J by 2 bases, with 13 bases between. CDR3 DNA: TGTGCCAGCAGCCGCCCAGACGCCCTCACAGATACGCAGTATTTT. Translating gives CASSRPDALTDTQYF.

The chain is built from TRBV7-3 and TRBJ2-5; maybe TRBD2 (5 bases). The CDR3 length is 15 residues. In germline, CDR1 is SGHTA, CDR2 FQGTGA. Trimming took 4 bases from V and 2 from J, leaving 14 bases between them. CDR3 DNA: TGTGCCAGCAGCTCCCGGGCGGGCTTGCAAGAGACCCAGTACTTC. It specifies CASSSRAGLQETQYF.

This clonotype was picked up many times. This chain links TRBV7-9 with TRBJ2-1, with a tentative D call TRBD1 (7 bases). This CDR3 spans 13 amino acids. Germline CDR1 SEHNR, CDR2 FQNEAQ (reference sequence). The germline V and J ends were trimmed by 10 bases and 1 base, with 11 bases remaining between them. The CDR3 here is CAMEGASYNEQFF. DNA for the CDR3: TGTGCCATGGAGGGGGCTTCCTACAATGAGCAGTTCTTC.

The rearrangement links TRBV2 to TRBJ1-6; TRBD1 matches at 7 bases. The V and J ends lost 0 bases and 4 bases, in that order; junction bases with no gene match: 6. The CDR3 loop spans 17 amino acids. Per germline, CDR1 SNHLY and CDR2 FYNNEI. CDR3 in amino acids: CASSEAPTGRYNSPLHF. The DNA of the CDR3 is TGTGCCAGCAGTGAAGCGCCGACAGGGAGATATAATTCACCCCTCCACTTT. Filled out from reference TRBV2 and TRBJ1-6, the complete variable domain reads EPEVTQTPSHQVTQMGQEVILRCVPISNHLYFYWYRQILGQKVEFLVSFYNNEISEKSEIFDDQFSVERPDGSNFTLKIRSTKLEDSAMYFCASSEAPTGRYNSPLHFGNGTRLTVT.

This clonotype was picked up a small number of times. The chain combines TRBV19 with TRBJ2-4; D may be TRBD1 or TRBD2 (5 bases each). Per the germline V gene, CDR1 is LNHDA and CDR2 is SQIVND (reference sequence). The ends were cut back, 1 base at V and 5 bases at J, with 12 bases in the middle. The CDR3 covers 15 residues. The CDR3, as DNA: TGTGCCAGTAGTATAGCACAGAGAGGGGAAAACATTCAGTACTTC. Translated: CASSIAQRGENIQYF.

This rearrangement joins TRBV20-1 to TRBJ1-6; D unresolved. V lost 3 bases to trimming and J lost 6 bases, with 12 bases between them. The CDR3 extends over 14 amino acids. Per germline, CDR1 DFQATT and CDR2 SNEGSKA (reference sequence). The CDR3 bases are TGCAGTGCTAGCCCCCAGTATTCTAATTCACCCCTCCACTTT. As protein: CSASPQYSNSPLHF.

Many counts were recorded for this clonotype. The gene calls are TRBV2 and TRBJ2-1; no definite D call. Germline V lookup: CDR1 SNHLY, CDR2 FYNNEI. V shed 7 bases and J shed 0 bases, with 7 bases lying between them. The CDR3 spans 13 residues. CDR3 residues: CASTHLSYNEQFF. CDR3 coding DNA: TGTGCCAGCACACACCTCTCCTACAATGAGCAGTTCTTC.

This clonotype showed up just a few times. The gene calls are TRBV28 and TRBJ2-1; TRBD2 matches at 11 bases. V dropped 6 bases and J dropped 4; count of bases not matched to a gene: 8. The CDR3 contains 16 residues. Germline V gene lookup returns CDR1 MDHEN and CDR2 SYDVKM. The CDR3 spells CASSPGGTSGYNEQFF. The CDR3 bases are TGTGCCAGCAGCCCGGGCGGGACTAGCGGTTACAATGAGCAGTTCTTC.

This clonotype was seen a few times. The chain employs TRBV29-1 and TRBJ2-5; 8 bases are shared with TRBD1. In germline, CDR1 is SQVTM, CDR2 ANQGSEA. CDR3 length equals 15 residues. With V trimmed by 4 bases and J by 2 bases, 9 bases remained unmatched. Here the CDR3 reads CSVASPQGVQETQYF. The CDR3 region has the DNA TGCAGCGTTGCGTCACCACAGGGGGTACAAGAGACCCAGTACTTC. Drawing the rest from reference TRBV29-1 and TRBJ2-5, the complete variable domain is SAVISQKPSRDICQRGTSLTIQCQVDSQVTMMFWYRQQPGQSLTLIATANQGSEATYESGFVIDKFPISRPNLTFSTLTVSNMSPEDSSIYLCSVASPQGVQETQYFGPGTRLLVL.